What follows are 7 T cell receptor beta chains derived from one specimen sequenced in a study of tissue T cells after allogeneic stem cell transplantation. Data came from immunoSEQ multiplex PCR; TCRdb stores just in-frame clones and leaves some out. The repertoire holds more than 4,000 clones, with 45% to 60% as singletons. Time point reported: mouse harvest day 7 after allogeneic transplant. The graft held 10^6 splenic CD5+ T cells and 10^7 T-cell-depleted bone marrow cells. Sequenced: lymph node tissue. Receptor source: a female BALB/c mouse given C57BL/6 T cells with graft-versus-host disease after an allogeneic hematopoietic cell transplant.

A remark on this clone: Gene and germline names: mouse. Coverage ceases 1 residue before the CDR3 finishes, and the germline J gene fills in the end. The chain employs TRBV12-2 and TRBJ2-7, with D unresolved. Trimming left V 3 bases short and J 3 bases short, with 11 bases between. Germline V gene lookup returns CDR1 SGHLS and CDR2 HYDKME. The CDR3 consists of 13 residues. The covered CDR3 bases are TGTGCCAGCTCTGTGCTCCCTGTCTATGAACAGTAC. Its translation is CASSVLPVYEQY. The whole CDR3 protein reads CASSVLPVYEQYF. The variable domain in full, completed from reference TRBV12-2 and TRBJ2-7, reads NSGVVQSPRYIIKGKGERSILKCIPISGHLSVAWYQQTQGQELKFFIQHYDKMERDKGNLPSRFSVQQFDDYHSEMNMSALELEDSAVYFCASSVLPVYEQYFGPGTRLTVL.

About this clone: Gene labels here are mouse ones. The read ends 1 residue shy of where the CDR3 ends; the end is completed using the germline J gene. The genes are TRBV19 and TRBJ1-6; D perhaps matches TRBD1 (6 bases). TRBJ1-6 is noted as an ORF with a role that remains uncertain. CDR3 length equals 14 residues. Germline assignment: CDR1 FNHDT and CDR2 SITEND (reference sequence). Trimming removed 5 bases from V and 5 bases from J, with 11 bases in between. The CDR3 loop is CASSPDRHNSPLYF. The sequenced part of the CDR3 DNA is TGTGCCAGCAGCCCGGACAGACATAATTCGCCCCTCTAC.

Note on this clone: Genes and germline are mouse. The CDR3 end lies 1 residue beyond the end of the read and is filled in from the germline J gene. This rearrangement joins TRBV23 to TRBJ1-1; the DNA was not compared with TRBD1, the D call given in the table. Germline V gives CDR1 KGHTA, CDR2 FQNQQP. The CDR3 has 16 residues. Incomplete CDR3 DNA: TGCTCCAGCAGTCAAAAAACAGGGGGCGAGGGCACAGAAGTCTTC. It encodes CSSSQKTGGEGTEVF. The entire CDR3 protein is CSSSQKTGGEGTEVFF.

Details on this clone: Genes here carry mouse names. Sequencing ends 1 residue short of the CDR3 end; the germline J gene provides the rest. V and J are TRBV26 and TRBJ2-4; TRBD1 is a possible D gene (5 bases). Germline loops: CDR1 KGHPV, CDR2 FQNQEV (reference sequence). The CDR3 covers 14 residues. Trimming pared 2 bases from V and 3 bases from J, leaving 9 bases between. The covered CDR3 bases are TGTGCCAGCAGTCTGAGGGGAGGGCAAAACACCTTGTAC. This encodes CASSLRGGQNTLY. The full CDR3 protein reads CASSLRGGQNTLYF.

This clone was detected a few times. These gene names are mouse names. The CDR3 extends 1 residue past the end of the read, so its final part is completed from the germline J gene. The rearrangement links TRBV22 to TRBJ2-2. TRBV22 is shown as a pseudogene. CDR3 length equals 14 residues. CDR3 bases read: TGTGCCAGCAGTTGTGGGCTAAACACCGGGCAGCTCTAC. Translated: CASSCGLNTGQLY. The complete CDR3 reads CASSCGLNTGQLYF.

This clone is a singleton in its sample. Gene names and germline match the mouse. CDR3 bases read: TGTGCCAGCAGTCCGGGACAGGGGGGGACAGAAGTCTTC. Its protein product is CASSPGQGGTEVF. The CDR3, in full, reads CASSPGQGGTEVFF. The chain is built from TRBV26 and TRBJ1-1; 11 bases fit TRBD1. The CDR3 is cut off 1 residue early in the read; its end comes from the germline J gene. Per the germline V gene, CDR1 is KGHPV and CDR2 is FQNQEV (reference sequence). The J segment lost 5 bases and the V segment lost 4 bases, leaving 3 bases of the junction unmatched. The CDR3 totals 14 residues.

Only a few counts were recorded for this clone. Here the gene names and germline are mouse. The part of the CDR3 DNA that was read is TGTGCCAGCAGTATCGCCAGAAACTCCGACTACACC. It specifies CASSIARNSDYT. Given in full, the CDR3 is CASSIARNSDYTF. The chain recombines TRBV19 with TRBJ1-2; D not certain. The read ends 1 residue shy of where the CDR3 ends; the end is completed using the germline J gene. The CDR3 runs to 13 residues. V was clipped by 2 bases and J by 1 base, with 6 bases between them. The germline CDR1 and CDR2 sequences are FNHDT and SITEND (reference sequence).